This T cell receptor (beta chain) appears in the sequencing data of a study of blood T cell repertoires in COVID-19. As originally analysed: Estimated nucleated cell counts came from reference gene primer amplification. Libraries were prepared by immunoSEQ multiplex PCR; TCRdb keeps only in-frame clonotypes and omits some of them. The V and J calls and clone size come from that table; D and trimming were worked out from the DNA. The table lists around 170,000 clones, 88% of them singletons, with under 30% in the top ten. The CDR3 runs 14 residues. Unmatched junction bases numbered 5, after V lost 7 bases and J lost 7 bases. Germline values: CDR1 LNHDA, CDR2 SQIVND (reference sequence).

The TCR originated in a man between 60 and 75 years old with acute or convalescent COVID-19. Sample: peripheral blood. The chain is built from TRBV19 and TRBJ2-1, with TRBD1 matching over 12 bases. In DNA form, the CDR3 reads TGTGCCAGTAAGTGGGGACAGGGGGCGAATGAGCAGTTCTTC. Amino acid sequence: CASKWGQGANEQFF.